This TCR beta chain originates from a study of T cells after yellow fever vaccination. V lost 7 bases and J lost 2, with 21 bases in between. CDR1 is SGHTA, CDR2 FQGNSA, per germline. This CDR3 comprises 17 residues. Via MiXCR, TCRdb re-called the 5' RACE reads, giving one row per CDR3 protein. The sample lists 250,000 to 400,000 distinct CDR3 sequences, approximately 4% seen once, with 20% to 25% in the top ten. This clonotype has more than one count but fewer than ten. This clonotype originated in a man younger than 35 who received the YFV17D yellow fever vaccine. The material was PBMCs, obtained 5 days after the yellow fever booster vaccination. The rearrangement joins TRBV7-2 to TRBJ1-3, with D possibly TRBD1 on 5 matching bases. Written as DNA, the CDR3 is TGTGCCAGCACCCCCCTCGGGGGGGGGAATCCTGGAAACACCATATATTTT. Its protein product is CASTPLGGGNPGNTIYF. The full variable domain, its missing parts supplied by reference TRBV7-2 and TRBJ1-3, is GAGVSQSPSNKVTEKGKDVELRCDPISGHTALYWYRQSLGQGLEFLIYFQGNSAPDKSGLPSDRFSAERTGGSVSTLTIQRTQQEDSAVYLCASTPLGGGNPGNTIYFGEGSWLTVV.